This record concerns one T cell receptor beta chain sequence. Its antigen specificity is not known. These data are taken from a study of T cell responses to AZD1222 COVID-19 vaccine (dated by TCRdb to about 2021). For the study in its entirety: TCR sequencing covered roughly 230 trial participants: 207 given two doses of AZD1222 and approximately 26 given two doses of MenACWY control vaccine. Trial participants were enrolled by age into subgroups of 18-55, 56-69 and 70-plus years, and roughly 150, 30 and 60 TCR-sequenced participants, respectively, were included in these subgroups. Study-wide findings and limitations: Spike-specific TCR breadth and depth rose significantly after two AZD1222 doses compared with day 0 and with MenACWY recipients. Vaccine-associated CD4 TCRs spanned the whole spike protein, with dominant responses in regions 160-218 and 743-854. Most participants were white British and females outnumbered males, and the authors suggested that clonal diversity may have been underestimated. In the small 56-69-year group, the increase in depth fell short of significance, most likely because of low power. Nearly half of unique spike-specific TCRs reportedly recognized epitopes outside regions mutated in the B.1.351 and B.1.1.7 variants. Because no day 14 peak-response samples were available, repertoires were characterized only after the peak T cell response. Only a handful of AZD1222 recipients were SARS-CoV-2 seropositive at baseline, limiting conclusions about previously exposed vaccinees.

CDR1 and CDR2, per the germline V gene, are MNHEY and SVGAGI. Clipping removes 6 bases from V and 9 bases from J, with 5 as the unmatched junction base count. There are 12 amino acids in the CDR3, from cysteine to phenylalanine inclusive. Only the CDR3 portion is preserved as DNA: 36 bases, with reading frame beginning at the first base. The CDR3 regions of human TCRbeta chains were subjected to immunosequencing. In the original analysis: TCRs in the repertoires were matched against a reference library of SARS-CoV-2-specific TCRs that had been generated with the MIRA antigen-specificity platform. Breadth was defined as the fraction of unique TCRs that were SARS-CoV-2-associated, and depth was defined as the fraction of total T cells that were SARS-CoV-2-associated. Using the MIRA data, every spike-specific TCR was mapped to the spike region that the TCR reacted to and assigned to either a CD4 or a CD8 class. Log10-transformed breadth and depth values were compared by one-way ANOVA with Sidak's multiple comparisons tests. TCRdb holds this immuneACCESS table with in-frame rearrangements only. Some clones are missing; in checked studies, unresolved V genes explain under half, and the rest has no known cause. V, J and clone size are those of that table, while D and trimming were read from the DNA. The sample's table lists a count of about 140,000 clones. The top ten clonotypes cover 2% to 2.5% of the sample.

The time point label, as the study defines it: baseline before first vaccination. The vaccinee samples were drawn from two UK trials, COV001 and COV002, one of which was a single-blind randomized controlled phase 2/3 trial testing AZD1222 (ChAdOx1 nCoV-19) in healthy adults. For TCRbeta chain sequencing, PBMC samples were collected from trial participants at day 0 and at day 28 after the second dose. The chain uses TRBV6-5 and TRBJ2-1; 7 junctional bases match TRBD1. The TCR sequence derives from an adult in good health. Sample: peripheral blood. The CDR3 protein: CASRTGKGEQFF. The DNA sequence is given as TGTGCCAGCAGGACAGGGAAGGGTGAGCAGTTCTTC.